The 31 T cell receptor beta chains below were found in one sample sequenced in a study of CD8 T cells in ankylosing spondylitis. Study-level findings and limits: It appeared that ankylosing spondylitis blood was characterized by a TCR beta motif of seven or eight highly homologous variants.

No antigen has been assigned to these receptors. MiXCR, applied by TCRdb to the 5' RACE reads, yields one record per CDR3 protein. This table holds over 450,000 distinct CDR3 sequences, roughly 12% found once. The sequenced sample was blood, either unsorted or a sorted T cell fraction (not recorded which). The receptors stem from a male donor with ankylosing spondylitis.

The chain links TRBV20-1 to TRBJ2-1; D is unresolved. The CDR3 consists of 11 residues. V lost 7 bases, J lost 8 bases, and 12 bases lay in between. The germline V gene encodes CDR1 DFQATT and CDR2 SNEGSKA (reference sequence). CDR3 sequence reads: CSGGVWDEQFF. CDR3 DNA sequence: TGCAGTGGTGGGGTCTGGGATGAGCAGTTCTTC.

The chain uses TRBV10-3 and TRBJ1-5; the D is unclear. The CDR3 runs 14 residues. The germline gives CDR1 ENHRY, CDR2 SYGVKD. V shed 4 bases and J shed 0 bases, with 7 bases lying between them. The CDR3 DNA follows: TGTGCCATCAGTGTTGACGGTAGCAATCAGCCCCAGCATTTT. Protein product: CAISVDGSNQPQHF.

V usage is TRBV5-1 and J usage is TRBJ1-5; D not certain. Looked up from germline, CDR1 is SGHRS and CDR2 is YFSETQ. Between the trimmed V and J ends, which lost 3 bases and 5 bases, there was a span of 24 bases. This CDR3 contains 18 residues. CDR3 residues: CASSSFPGIDTLYQPQHF. CDR3 DNA: TGCGCCAGCAGCTCGTTCCCCGGTATAGACACCTTATATCAGCCCCAGCATTTT.

J is TRBJ1-4 and V is TRBV28, with 8 positions matching TRBD1. Trimming took 5 bases from V and 8 from J; bases not matched to a gene: 10. CDR3 length: 15 amino acids. The V gene's germline CDR1 is MDHEN and CDR2 SYDVKM. Here the CDR3 DNA reads TGTGCCAGCAGTCCCCGGTCAGGGGGCAGAGAAAAACTGTTTTTT. It is translated as CASSPRSGGREKLFF.

The J gene is TRBJ2-1, the V gene TRBV5-1; 10 nucleotides agree with TRBD2. Trimming cost V 3 bases and J 3 bases; bases outside gene matches: 9. The length of the CDR3 is 17 residues. Germline CDR1 SGHRS, CDR2 YFSETQ. CDR3 sequence: CASSSPGGLASYNEQFF. Here the CDR3 DNA reads TGCGCCAGCAGCTCCCCGGGGGGACTAGCGAGCTACAATGAGCAGTTCTTC.

This clonotype was seen only a few times. This chain connects TRBV20-1 to TRBJ1-5, with 8 bases aligning to TRBD1. J gave up 5 bases and V 1 base, and 1 base lay outside the gene matches. This CDR3 has 13 amino acids. Germline-derived CDR1 and CDR2 are DFQATT and SNEGSKA (reference sequence). As DNA, the CDR3 is TGCAGTGCTAGAGGGGACAGGTATCAGCCCCAGCATTTT. It translates to CSARGDRYQPQHF.

This clonotype was picked up a small number of times. V is TRBV7-2 and J is TRBJ1-3; D remains ambiguous. Germline V CDR1 and CDR2: SGHTA, FQGNSA. Between the trimmed V and J ends, which lost 1 base and 8 bases, there was a span of 12 bases. There are 14 residues in the CDR3. In DNA form, the CDR3 reads TGTGCCAGCAGCTTAGTTGCCGGTGTGGACACCATATATTTT. This encodes CASSLVAGVDTIYF.

This clonotype was observed a few times. The V gene is TRBV12-3 or TRBV12-4, the J gene TRBJ1-1; 8 nucleotides align to TRBD1. This CDR3 region has 12 residues. V shed 6 bases and J 6 bases; nucleotides not matched to a gene: 3. CDR3 region: CASRQGVSEAFF. As DNA, the CDR3 is TGTGCCAGCAGACAGGGGGTCTCTGAAGCTTTCTTT.

The chain links TRBV20-1 to TRBJ2-7; unclear D gene. Trimming removed 7 bases at V and 3 bases at J, with 10 bases between. Germline V gene sequence: CDR1 DFQATT, CDR2 SNEGSKA (reference sequence). The CDR3 sequence is 11 residues long. CDR3 sequence: CSVGANYEQYV. The CDR3 region has the DNA TGCAGTGTGGGCGCCAACTACGAGCAGTACGTC.

The chain uses TRBV5-1 and TRBJ2-1; D might be TRBD2 (5 bases). CDR1 and CDR2 from the germline V gene are SGHRS and YFSETQ. Deletions cut 0 bases from V and 8 bases from J, with 15 bases between. The CDR3 length is 15 residues. The CDR3: CASSLVGRLRDEQFF. The CDR3 DNA sequence: TGCGCCAGCAGCTTGGTTGGGAGACTACGAGATGAGCAGTTCTTC. Filled out from reference TRBV5-1 and TRBJ2-1, the complete variable domain reads KAGVTQTPRYLIKTRGQQVTLSCSPISGHRSVSWYQQTPGQGLQFLFEYFSETQRNKGNFPGRFSGRQFSNSRSEMNVSTLELGDSALYLCASSLVGRLRDEQFFGPGTRLTVL.

This clonotype was seen a handful of times. The V and J genes are TRBV12-3 or TRBV12-4 and TRBJ1-6; D ambiguous. V dropped 6 bases and J dropped 7 bases, with 10 bases sitting between them. This CDR3 spans 13 amino acids. The CDR3 reads CASSNQRNSPLHF. In DNA, the CDR3 is TGTGCCAGCAGCAACCAGAGGAATTCACCCCTCCACTTT.

This clonotype was seen only a few times. The chain is built from TRBV28 and TRBJ2-3; possible D gene TRBD1, 5 bases. CDR1 is MDHEN and CDR2 is SYDVKM in the germline V gene. The V end was cut by 2 bases, the J end by 4 bases, with 16 bases between. The CDR3 length is 16 residues. The DNA of the CDR3 is TGTGCCAGCAGTTTACTGGGGCCAGATGGGCCAGATACGCAGTATTTT. As protein: CASSLLGPDGPDTQYF.

This clonotype has ten or more counts. The chain carries TRBV27 and TRBJ2-3; D possibly matches TRBD1 or TRBD2 (6 bases each). The CDR3 runs to 15 residues. From germline, CDR1 is MNHEY and CDR2 SMNVEV (reference sequence). The V end lost 7 bases, the J end lost 3 bases, and 17 bases lay between the germline ends. The CDR3: CASTLGGKGTDTQYF. As DNA, the CDR3 is TGTGCCAGCACCTTAGGGGGGAAAGGGACAGATACGCAGTATTTT.

The V gene is TRBV14, the J gene TRBJ2-1; 7 nucleotides match TRBD2. The CDR3 is made up of 16 amino acids. The ends lost 4 bases at V and 2 bases at J; junction bases unmatched: 8. CDR1 is SGHDN and CDR2 is FVKESK in the germline V gene. This CDR3 is CASSLSAGIAYNEQFF. CDR3 in DNA: TGTGCCAGCAGCCTCTCAGCGGGAATCGCCTACAATGAGCAGTTCTTC.

The V call is TRBV7-8, the J call TRBJ2-7; D not resolved. Trimming shortened V by 4 bases and J by 2 bases, and 3 bases separated the two germline ends. The CDR3 runs to 11 residues. The germline V gene has CDR1 SGHVS and CDR2 FQNEAQ. CDR3 region: CASSYTYEQYF. CDR3 nucleotides: TGTGCCAGCAGCTATACCTACGAGCAGTACTTC.

The DNA for the CDR3 is TGCGCCAGCAGCTTGGATGTGTTTAGCTCCTACAATGAGCAGTTCTTC. As protein: CASSLDVFSSYNEQFF. The genes are TRBV5-1 and TRBJ2-1; D not certain. The CDR3 has 16 residues. V was trimmed by 0 bases and J by 0 bases, leaving 10 bases between them. Germline CDR1 reads SGHRS; CDR2 reads YFSETQ.

The chain uses TRBV20-1 and TRBJ2-5; D is possibly TRBD1 (6 bases). V lost 5 bases and J lost 5, with 15 bases in between. The CDR3 totals 13 residues. Germline CDR1 and CDR2: DFQATT and SNEGSKA (reference sequence). Written as DNA, the CDR3 is TGCAGTGCTCTTCCCGCAGGGGCGGAGACCCAGTACTTC. Translated: CSALPAGAETQYF.

The table lists this clonotype with a few counts. The chain combines TRBV13 with TRBJ2-2; 7 nucleotides agree with TRBD1. J lost 4 bases, V lost 4 bases, and 6 bases had no gene match. The length of the CDR3 is 15 residues. Germline V lookup: CDR1 PRHDT, CDR2 FYEKMQ (reference sequence). CDR3 in DNA: TGTGCCAGCAGCTACAAGGGGGCGGCCACCGGGGAGCTGTTTTTT. It translates to CASSYKGAATGELFF.

The V call is TRBV2, the J call TRBJ2-7; 9 nucleotides align to TRBD1. After removal of 5 bases from V and 1 base from J, the junction contained 3 bases not matched to a gene. Germline values: CDR1 SNHLY, CDR2 FYNNEI. This CDR3 is 14 amino acids long. The CDR3 nucleotides read TGTGCCAGCAGTCAGGGACAGGGTTCCTACGAGCAGTACTTC. Translating it yields CASSQGQGSYEQYF.

The genes are TRBV5-1 and TRBJ2-3, with D possibly TRBD1 on 6 matching bases. Trimming removed 4 bases from V and 3 bases from J, with 21 bases in between. There are 17 residues in the CDR3. Germline lookup yields CDR1 SGHRS and CDR2 YFSETQ. CDR3: CASSPATGVDSTDTQYF. In DNA form, the CDR3 reads TGCGCCAGCAGCCCCGCGACAGGCGTCGATTCTACAGATACGCAGTATTTT.

The chain uses TRBV3-2 and TRBJ2-1. TRBV3-2 is recorded as a pseudogene. The CDR3 runs 15 residues. CDR3 in DNA: TGTGCCAGCAGCAACAGCGGGAGCCCCTACAATGAGCAGTTCTTC. This sequence encodes CASSNSGSPYNEQFF.

This clonotype was counted a few times. Its ends do not fully match the called genes, so a read error is possible. The CDR3 DNA is TGTGCCAGCAGCCAGGGGAATTCACTCCTCCACTTT. Translated, it gives CASSQGNSLLHF. V and J are TRBV3-1 and TRBJ1-6; D not resolved. The germline V gene has CDR1 LGHDT and CDR2 YNNKEL (reference sequence). This CDR3 comprises 12 residues.

This clonotype came up a few times. In nucleotides, the CDR3 is TGCAGCGTCCCCTGGGAGGGGGCCTATGGCTACACCTTC. Amino acid sequence: CSVPWEGAYGYTF. The chain uses TRBV29-1 and TRBJ1-2, with TRBD1 identical over 7 bases. The germline V gene has CDR1 SQVTM and CDR2 ANQGSEA. The junction had 8 bases not matched to a gene; V was cut back by 6 bases and J by 4 bases. There are 13 residues in the CDR3. The whole variable domain, filled in from reference TRBV29-1 and TRBJ1-2, reads SAVISQKPSRDICQRGTSLTIQCQVDSQVTMMFWYRQQPGQSLTLIATANQGSEATYESGFVIDKFPISRPNLTFSTLTVSNMSPEDSSIYLCSVPWEGAYGYTFGSGTRLTVV.

V is TRBV12-3 or TRBV12-4 and J is TRBJ2-1, with D possibly called TRBD1 or TRBD2 (6 bases each). This CDR3 has 17 residues. The V and J ends lost 6 bases and 7 bases respectively, with 25 bases between them. The CDR3 region is CASSRHGGQTLGNEQFF. In DNA form, the CDR3 reads TGTGCCAGCAGCCGCCACGGGGGACAAACCCTTGGGAATGAGCAGTTCTTC.

This clonotype was counted a few times. J is TRBJ2-5 and V is TRBV3-1, with 8 bases aligning to TRBD2. The CDR3 loop spans 14 amino acids. The junction had 2 bases not matched to a gene; V was cut back by 0 bases and J by 5 bases. Germline assignment: CDR1 LGHDT and CDR2 YNNKEL (reference sequence). CDR3 amino acids: CASSQEAGDETQYF. CDR3 sequence (DNA): TGTGCCAGCAGCCAAGAAGCGGGAGATGAGACCCAGTACTTC.

The V and J genes are TRBV29-1 and TRBJ2-7; D could derive from TRBD1 or TRBD2 (6 bases each). This CDR3 has 13 residues. With 6 bases removed from V and 6 bases from J, the gap between germline ends came to 18 bases. Germline V gene lookup returns CDR1 SQVTM and CDR2 ANQGSEA. CDR3 nucleotide sequence: TGCAGCGTGGCAGCGGGTGGGGGCGGCGAGCAGTACGTC. It codes for CSVAAGGGGEQYV.

The gene calls are TRBV5-1 and TRBJ1-1; D is undetermined. The germline gives CDR1 SGHRS, CDR2 YFSETQ. Trimming shortened V by 4 bases and J by 4 bases, and 11 bases separated the two germline ends. The CDR3 runs 13 residues. CDR3 protein: CASSGGLVTEAFF. The DNA for the CDR3 is TGCGCCAGCAGCGGAGGTCTAGTCACTGAAGCTTTCTTT.

In its sample, this clonotype was seen many times. The chain joins TRBV6-1 to TRBJ1-1, with TRBD1 as a possible D gene (5 bases). V was shortened by 6 bases and J by 11 bases, with 19 bases between the two germline ends. Germline loops: CDR1 MNHNS, CDR2 SASEGT. The CDR3 spans 13 residues. CDR3 in amino acids: CASSLRDLRAAFF. The CDR3 DNA follows: TGTGCCAGCAGCCTCCGGGACCTGAGAGCGGCTTTCTTT.

This chain uses TRBV30 with TRBJ2-2; 7 bases align to TRBD1. Germline V CDR1 and CDR2: GTSNPN, SVGIG (reference sequence). The CDR3 spans 16 residues. V gave up 4 bases and J gave up 4 bases; unmatched junction bases: 12. The CDR3 here is CAWKRAGGSFTGELFF. CDR3 DNA sequence: TGTGCCTGGAAACGGGCAGGGGGTTCTTTCACCGGGGAGCTGTTTTTT. Filled out from reference TRBV30 and TRBJ2-2, the complete variable domain reads SQTIHQWPATLVQPVGSPLSLECTVEGTSNPNLYWYRQAAGRGLQLLFYSVGIGQISSEVPQNLSASRPQDRQFILSSKKLLLSDSGFYLCAWKRAGGSFTGELFFGEGSRLTVL.

The table lists this clonotype with a few counts. The CDR3 spells CASTGTGRFEQFF. In nucleotides, the CDR3 is TGTGCCAGTACTGGGACGGGCCGGTTCGAGCAGTTCTTC. The V and J genes are TRBV19 and TRBJ2-1; D possibly uses TRBD1 or TRBD2 (5 bases each). Germline V gene sequence: CDR1 LNHDA, CDR2 SQIVND (reference sequence). The CDR3 is 13 amino acids. Deletions cut 7 bases from V and 10 bases from J, with 17 bases between.

This clonotype was seen many times. This sequence joins TRBV6-1 and TRBJ1-5; D is perhaps TRBD1 (6 bases). V lost 4 bases and J lost 3, with 13 bases in between. The CDR3 is 15 amino acids. Germline lookup yields CDR1 MNHNS and CDR2 SASEGT. CDR3 DNA sequence: TGTGCCAGCAGTGGAACAGGGACCGACAATCAGCCCCAGCATTTT. It yields the protein CASSGTGTDNQPQHF.